The 13 T cell receptor beta chains below all came from one sample that was sequenced in a study of human T cells and chemical hapten exposure (dated by TCRdb to the early 2020s). Libraries were prepared through RACE. These reads were obtained on a NextSeq 500. TCRdb's own reprocessing of the public reads used fastp at Q25 and MiXCR and kept productive beta chains. Each CDR3 protein appears once, grouped with its most common genes and DNA. The sample table shows 65,000 to 80,000 distinct CDR3 sequences, and over 6.5% are seen once. The top ten clonotypes cover over 1.5% of the sample. In the paper's terms, the time point label means: healthy volunteer bleed at 6 weeks. Total RNA was extracted from unfractionated whole blood collected in Tempus Blood RNA tubes. The sequenced material came from whole blood. These receptors all stem from a male donor in good health. Some clones in this sample may be carry-over from other donors' samples.

This clonotype was observed a handful of times. The V call is TRBV20-1, the J call TRBJ2-1, with a possible D match to TRBD2 (6 bases). CDR3 size: 11 residues. V was clipped by 3 bases and J by 13 bases, with 13 bases between them. Germline CDR1 is DFQATT and CDR2 is SNEGSKA (reference sequence). DNA for the CDR3: TGCAGTGCTAGCCGGTCGGAGGGCCAGTTCTTC. It yields the protein CSASRSEGQFF.

Only a few counts were recorded for this clonotype. This sequence joins TRBV4-2 and TRBJ2-7, with 8 bases fitting TRBD1. Germline V gives CDR1 LGHNA, CDR2 YNFKEQ. J was trimmed by 2 bases and V by 1 base; bases with no gene match: 1. This CDR3 contains 14 residues. The CDR3 DNA reads as TGTGCCAGCAGCCAAGCAGGGGGCCCCTACGAGCAGTACTTC. The encoded protein is CASSQAGGPYEQYF.

The CDR3 nucleotides are TGTGCCTGGAGTATCAGGAGCACCCGTGAAGCTTTCTTT. Amino acids: CAWSIRSTREAFF. The chain carries TRBV30 and TRBJ1-1; D unresolved. This CDR3 contains 13 residues. Deletions cut 2 bases from V and 7 bases from J, with 14 bases between. Germline lookup yields CDR1 GTSNPN and CDR2 SVGIG (reference sequence).

This clonotype was detected many times. The rearrangement uses TRBV20-1 and TRBJ2-7, with TRBD2 matching 10 bases. The CDR3 runs 12 residues. The germline V gene has CDR1 DFQATT and CDR2 SNEGSKA (reference sequence). Here the CDR3 reads CSAGLAEYEQYF. DNA for the CDR3: TGCAGCGCTGGACTAGCGGAATACGAGCAGTACTTC.

At least ten counts were recorded for this clonotype. The genes are TRBV20-1 and TRBJ2-7; 9 positions match TRBD1. Losses at the gene ends were 5 bases for V and 2 bases for J; bases not matched to a gene: 4. The length of the CDR3 is 13 residues. Looked up from germline, CDR1 is DFQATT and CDR2 is SNEGSKA (reference sequence). CDR3 sequence reads: CSAWTGDTYEQYF. The CDR3 bases are TGCAGTGCTTGGACAGGGGACACCTACGAGCAGTACTTC.

This clonotype was seen many times. The CDR3 loop reads CASSLSATEAFF. The CDR3 bases are TGTGCCAGCAGTTTATCGGCCACTGAAGCTTTCTTT. The J gene is TRBJ1-1, the V gene TRBV12-3 or TRBV12-4; D not resolved. CDR3 length: 12 residues. Trimming removed 2 bases at V and 4 bases at J, with 5 bases between.

This clonotype was detected a few times. The chain links TRBV10-3 to TRBJ1-2; TRBD1 is a possible D gene (5 bases). Germline loops: CDR1 ENHRY, CDR2 SYGVKD. This CDR3 spans 15 amino acids. The V end lost 2 bases, the J end lost 3 bases, and 13 bases lay between the germline ends. CDR3 sequence (DNA): TGTGCCATCAGTGAGCAGGGAGGAGGTGACTATGGCTACACCTTC. Amino acids: CAISEQGGGDYGYTF.

This chain uses TRBV7-9 with TRBJ1-2; D is unresolved. V was cut by 3 bases and J by 4 bases, with 12 bases left in between. Germline V gene data show CDR1 as SEHNR and CDR2 as FQNEAQ (reference sequence). The CDR3 totals 14 residues. CDR3 loop: CASSLERPPYGYTF. CDR3 sequence (DNA): TGTGCCAGCAGCTTGGAAAGGCCCCCCTATGGCTACACCTTC.

This clonotype was found a few times. The chain is built from TRBV4-2 and TRBJ1-5; perhaps TRBD1 as D (6 bases). Germline-derived CDR1 and CDR2 are LGHNA and YNFKEQ. V gave up 0 bases and J gave up 5 bases, with 14 bases separating them. This CDR3 spans 16 amino acids. The CDR3 loop reads CASSQDLDSWYQPQHF. The CDR3 bases are TGTGCCAGCAGCCAAGATCTGGACAGTTGGTATCAGCCCCAGCATTTT.

This clonotype was detected ten times or more. The chain couples TRBV6-5 to TRBJ1-5, with unresolved D. CDR1 is MNHEY and CDR2 is SVGAGI in the germline V gene. The CDR3 runs 13 residues. The V end was cut by 6 bases, the J end by 5 bases, with 11 bases between. CDR3 bases: TGTGCCAGCAGGTGGAAGTTCGATCAGCCCCAGCATTTT. This translates into CASRWKFDQPQHF.

The chain carries TRBV14 and TRBJ2-2; D is undetermined. This CDR3 is built from 15 residues. Germline V CDR1 and CDR2: SGHDN, FVKESK. The V gene lost 1 base and the J gene lost 7 bases, with 13 bases spanning the gap. The CDR3 spells CASSQVYGSGGELFF. DNA of the CDR3: TGTGCCAGCAGCCAAGTGTATGGGTCGGGCGGGGAGCTGTTTTTT. Using reference TRBV14 and TRBJ2-2 for the parts outside the CDR3, the full variable domain is EAGVTQFPSHSVIEKGQTVTLRCDPISGHDNLYWYRRVMGKEIKFLLHFVKESKQDESGMPNNRFLAERTGGTYSTLKVQPAELEDSGVYFCASSQVYGSGGELFFGEGSRLTVL.

In its sample, this clonotype was seen many times. The rearrangement joins TRBV19 to TRBJ1-2; D unclear. Germline V gene data show CDR1 as LNHDA and CDR2 as SQIVND (reference sequence). Trimming stripped 1 base from V and 6 bases from J, with 27 bases between. This CDR3 spans 19 amino acids. The CDR3 here is CASSIVRERMYPLSDGYTF. Written as DNA, the CDR3 is TGTGCCAGTAGTATAGTAAGGGAGCGGATGTATCCCTTAAGTGATGGCTACACCTTC.

This clonotype was found a few times. In DNA form, the CDR3 reads TGTGCCAGCAGCCAAGTCTCATCCCCGTGGCAGTACTTC. It specifies CASSQVSSPWQYF. The rearrangement joins TRBV3-1 to TRBJ2-7, with D unclear. V lost 1 base and J lost 9, with 13 bases in between. The CDR3 totals 13 residues. Per the germline V gene, CDR1 is LGHDT and CDR2 is YNNKEL (reference sequence).